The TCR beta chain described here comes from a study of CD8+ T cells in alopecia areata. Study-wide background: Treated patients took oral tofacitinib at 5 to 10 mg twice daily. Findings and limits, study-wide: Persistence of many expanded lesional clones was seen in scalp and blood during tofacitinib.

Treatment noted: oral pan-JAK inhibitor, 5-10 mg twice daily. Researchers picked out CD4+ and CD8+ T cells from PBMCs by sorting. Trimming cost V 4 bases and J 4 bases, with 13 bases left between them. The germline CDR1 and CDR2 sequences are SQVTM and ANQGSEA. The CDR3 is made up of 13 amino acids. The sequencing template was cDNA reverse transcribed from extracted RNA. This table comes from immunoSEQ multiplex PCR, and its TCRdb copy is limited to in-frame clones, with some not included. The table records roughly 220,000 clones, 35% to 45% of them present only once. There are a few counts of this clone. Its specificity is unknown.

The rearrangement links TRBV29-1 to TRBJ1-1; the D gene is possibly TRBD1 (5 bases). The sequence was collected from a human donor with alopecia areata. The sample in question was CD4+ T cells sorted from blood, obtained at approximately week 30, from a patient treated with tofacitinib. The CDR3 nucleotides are TGCAGCGTTGGGGGGAGACAGACCACTGAAGCTTTCTTT. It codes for CSVGGRQTTEAFF.